This T cell receptor beta chain stems from a study of radiation and T cells in renal cell carcinoma. The study's findings and limits: In blood, top tumor clones expanded by 2 weeks, shrinking by 4.

About this clone: Antigen specificity is unknown.

Some clones are missing from TCRdb's copy, which holds only in-frame ones; the method was immunoSEQ multiplex PCR. Of around 26,000 clones listed, over 70% are singletons. Germline V gene sequence: CDR1 MDHEN, CDR2 SYDVKM. The trim removed 5 bases at V and 4 bases at J, leaving 2 bases unmatched. The CDR3 runs to 14 residues. Time point given: blood 2 weeks post-SBRT. Documented treatment: 15 Gy SBRT to primary tumor, nephrectomy 4 weeks later. The gene calls are TRBV28 and TRBJ1-5; the match to TRBD1 covers 10 bases. The sequencing here drew on blood, taken from a patient whose treatment included radiotherapy and nephrectomy. The origin of this receptor is a man between 60 and 75 years old with renal cell carcinoma. CDR3 loop: CASSPGQGNQPQHF. In DNA form, the CDR3 reads TGTGCCAGCAGTCCGGGACAGGGGAATCAGCCCCAGCATTTT.